This TCR beta chain derives from a study of beta chain features in type 1 diabetes. Looking at the study overall: Cell yields, age and gender were similar between patients and healthy donors.

Reverse transcription of all isolated RNA meant that expressed TCRB transcripts were sequenced. Sequenced by immunoSEQ multiplex PCR; TCRdb stores in-frame clones only, minus some. This sample has some 160,000 clones; about 10% occur once, and the top ten carry 0.7%. Sorting produced populations that all topped 95% purity. Looked up from germline, CDR1 is SGHTA and CDR2 is FQGTGA. Germline trimming cut 5 bases from V and 7 bases from J; bases unmatched to any gene: 13. This CDR3 has 16 residues. The study's findings and limits: Type 1 diabetes patients showed a moderate but significant shortening of TCRB CDR3s in all four CD4+ subsets. Patients with type 1 diabetes showed fewer VDJ junction insertions and more deletions. Unsettled here was the matter of whether HLA type influences TCRB rearrangement.

This clone has a handful of counts. Antigen unknown. The V and J genes are TRBV7-3 and TRBJ2-1; 8 nucleotides align to TRBD2. Sample: central memory CD4+ T cells from blood. The TCR was taken from a woman younger than 45 with type 1 diabetes. CDR3 sequence reads: CASSPLPGGMRNEQFF. The CDR3 DNA reads as TGTGCCAGCAGCCCCCTCCCGGGAGGGATGAGGAATGAGCAGTTCTTC.